A single sample gave rise to the 19 T cell receptor beta chains below, sequenced in a study of cytomegalovirus exposure and HLA in healthy donors (dated by TCRdb to the late 2010s). Library preparation was by the immunoSEQ multiplex PCR assay. A mixture of 60 forward primers for TCR Vbeta segments and 13 reverse primers for TCR Jbeta segments was used in the multiplex PCR. TCRdb obtained this table from immuneACCESS and retained in-frame rearrangements with V and J assigned. These tables miss some clones; where compared with another copy, unresolved V genes account for less than half of the shortfall, and the remainder is unexplained. In all, the sample holds approximately 120,000 clones, and roughly 69% of those were seen once. Approximately 2% of the sample is held by the ten biggest clonotypes. The source material was PBMCs. The receptors originated from a human donor in good health.

The V gene is TRBV5-8, the J gene TRBJ2-7; maybe TRBD1 (6 bases). V was clipped by 6 bases and J by 0 bases, with 10 bases between them. This CDR3 has 13 residues. Germline CDR1 is SGHTS and CDR2 is YDEGEE. The CDR3 sequence is CASTRGGSYEQYF. The DNA for the CDR3 is TGTGCCAGCACCAGGGGCGGCTCCTACGAGCAGTACTTC. The whole variable domain, remainder taken from reference TRBV5-8 and TRBJ2-7, is EAGVTQSPTHLIKTRGQQATLRCSPISGHTSVYWYQQALGLGLQFLLWYDEGEERNRGNFPPRFSGRQFPNYSSELNVNALELEDSALYLCASTRGGSYEQYFGPGTRLTVT.

This clone has only one observation. This sequence joins TRBV9 and TRBJ1-2; maybe TRBD1 (6 bases). CDR3 length equals 15 residues. V shed 3 bases and J shed 2 bases, with 14 bases lying between them. The V gene's germline CDR1 is SGDLS and CDR2 YYNGEE. This CDR3 reads CASSARQEVNYGYTF. CDR3 nucleotides: TGTGCCAGCAGCGCCCGACAGGAGGTCAACTATGGCTACACCTTC.

This chain joins TRBV27 and TRBJ2-3; tentatively, D is TRBD2 (5 bases). The CDR3 runs 13 residues. Germline V gene data show CDR1 as MNHEY and CDR2 as SMNVEV (reference sequence). Trimming removed 2 bases from V and 9 bases from J, with 12 bases in between. CDR3 bases: TGTGCCAGCAGTTTAGCCGTCGGAGGAACGCAGTATTTT. Its protein is CASSLAVGGTQYF.

CDR3 amino acids: CASSAYEQYF. Here the CDR3 DNA reads TGTGCCAGCAGCGCCTACGAGCAGTACTTC. This sequence joins TRBV6-1 and TRBJ2-7; D unresolved. CDR1 MNHNS and CDR2 SASEGT come from the germline V gene. The CDR3 is 10 amino acids. Trimming cost V 6 bases and J 2 bases, with 2 bases left between them.

DNA of the CDR3: TGTGCCAGCAGGCGACAGGGGTCCTACGAGCAGTACTTC. Translation: CASRRQGSYEQYF. This sequence joins TRBV6-5 and TRBJ2-5; 8 bases agree with TRBD1. The end of the DNA fits TRBJ2-7 better, so the J call may be wrong. Per the germline V gene, CDR1 is MNHEY and CDR2 is SVGAGI. CDR3 length equals 13 residues.

This clone was observed a few times. CDR3 nucleotide sequence: TGCAGCGTTACAGGGGGCGCGGGTCAGCCCCAGCATTTT. Translation gives CSVTGGAGQPQHF. The V gene is TRBV29-1, the J gene TRBJ1-5; 9 positions agree with TRBD1. CDR3 size: 13 residues. With V trimmed by 5 bases and J by 6 bases, 5 bases remained unmatched. The germline V gene encodes CDR1 SQVTM and CDR2 ANQGSEA.

The genes are TRBV7-2 and TRBJ2-7, with 8 positions matching TRBD1. CDR1 and CDR2 (germline): SGHTA, FQGNSA. The CDR3 runs to 17 residues. V dropped 2 bases and J dropped 7; count of bases not matched to a gene: 16. CDR3 region: CASSLFAGQGPLSEQYF. The CDR3 nucleotides are TGTGCCAGCAGCTTATTTGCAGGACAGGGTCCCCTCTCGGAGCAGTACTTC.

The rearrangement links TRBV5-1 to TRBJ2-5, with TRBD2 matching over 13 bases. Germline CDR1 is SGHRS and CDR2 is YFSETQ. The CDR3 covers 16 residues. The ends lost 2 bases at V and 4 bases at J; junction bases unmatched: 5. As DNA, the CDR3 is TGCGCCAGCAGCTTCGGACTAGCGGGGGAGAGAGAGACCCAGTACTTC. Its translation is CASSFGLAGERETQYF.

V and J are TRBV25-1 and TRBJ2-5, with 8 bases identical to TRBD1. This CDR3 is 15 amino acids long. V dropped 4 bases and J dropped 3; count of bases not matched to a gene: 7. In germline, CDR1 is MGHDK, CDR2 SYGVNS. The CDR3 DNA is TGTGCCAGCAGTGGGCAGGGGGCGAAGGAAGAGACCCAGTACTTC. This gives the protein CASSGQGAKEETQYF.

This chain joins TRBV29-1 and TRBJ1-2; D uncertain. This CDR3 region has 13 residues. Trimming took 5 bases from V and 3 from J, leaving 13 bases between them. CDR1 is SQVTM and CDR2 is ANQGSEA in the germline V gene. The CDR3 coding sequence is TGCAGCGTTCTGCCTGGAGGCCACTATGGCTACACCTTC. Translated, it gives CSVLPGGHYGYTF.

This clone was picked up a small number of times. V and J are TRBV19 and TRBJ1-1; D gene uncertain. There are 15 residues in the CDR3. V was pared by 3 bases and J by 0 bases, with 11 bases between. Germline-derived CDR1 and CDR2 are LNHDA and SQIVND (reference sequence). For the CDR3, the DNA is TGTGCCAGTAGTATTAACACCTTAATGAACACTGAAGCTTTCTTT. The encoded protein is CASSINTLMNTEAFF.

This chain's CDR3 is CAWSPTGQGLSDTKSKETQYF. In DNA, the CDR3 is TGTGCCTGGAGCCCTACAGGACAGGGGTTGTCCGACACCAAGAGCAAAGAGACCCAGTACTTC. The J gene is TRBJ2-5, the V gene TRBV30; 9 nucleotides match TRBD1. Germline V gene sequence: CDR1 GTSNPN, CDR2 SVGIG (reference sequence). The CDR3 has 21 residues. V shed 3 bases and J 3 bases; nucleotides not matched to a gene: 26.

The V gene is TRBV19, the J gene TRBJ1-5, with D possibly matching TRBD1 (5 bases). This CDR3 comprises 15 residues. Germline CDR1 is LNHDA and CDR2 is SQIVND (reference sequence). The V gene lost 1 base and the J gene lost 0 bases, with 7 bases spanning the gap. The CDR3 DNA follows: TGTGCCAGTAGTATAGGACAGTATAGCAATCAGCCCCAGCATTTT. Protein sequence: CASSIGQYSNQPQHF.

The V call is TRBV7-2, the J call TRBJ1-4; D remains ambiguous. The V gene's germline CDR1 is SGHTA and CDR2 FQGNSA. The V end was cut by 1 base, the J end by 0 bases, with 6 bases between. The CDR3 spans 15 residues. In DNA form, the CDR3 reads TGTGCCAGCAGCTTAGTCGGGACAACTAATGAAAAACTGTTTTTT. Translation gives CASSLVGTTNEKLFF.

The rearrangement links TRBV7-3 to TRBJ1-6, with D maybe TRBD1 (5 bases). The V end lost 1 base, the J end lost 14 bases, and 12 bases lay between the germline ends. This CDR3 has 13 residues. CDR1 and CDR2 (germline): SGHTA, FQGTGA. The DNA of the CDR3 is TGTGCCAGCAGCTTAAATCGGGGGGGGACCCTCCACTTT. Its translation is CASSLNRGGTLHF.

The chain joins TRBV5-4 to TRBJ2-2; tentatively, D is TRBD1 (6 bases). Germline V lookup: CDR1 SGHNT, CDR2 YYREEE (reference sequence). CDR3 length: 16 amino acids. The germline V and J ends were trimmed by 2 bases and 1 base, with 12 bases remaining between them. The CDR3 is CASSFDGQMNTGELFF. Here the CDR3 DNA reads TGTGCCAGCAGCTTTGATGGACAGATGAACACCGGGGAGCTGTTTTTT.

The chain links TRBV5-1 to TRBJ2-7; 8 bases align to TRBD1. Germline CDR1 reads SGHRS; CDR2 reads YFSETQ. This CDR3 contains 17 residues. The junction had 15 bases not matched to a gene; V was cut back by 2 bases and J by 5 bases. CDR3 in amino acids: CASSLTPVGTGDNEQYF. CDR3 in DNA: TGCGCCAGCAGCTTAACCCCCGTTGGGACAGGCGATAACGAGCAGTACTTC.

This sequence joins TRBV15 and TRBJ1-6; D is undetermined. Trimming took off 4 bases at V and 9 bases at J, with 16 bases between the two ends. The CDR3 is made up of 15 amino acids. Germline CDR1 LNHNV, CDR2 YYDKDF (reference sequence). The CDR3 nucleotides are TGTGCCACCAGCATCCCGGGGAATCGGGGTTCACCCCTCCACTTT. Amino acids: CATSIPGNRGSPLHF.

The gene calls are TRBV15 and TRBJ1-1; 9 bases line up with TRBD1. V was pared by 3 bases and J by 10 bases, with 6 bases of the junction left unmatched. Looked up from germline, CDR1 is LNHNV and CDR2 is YYDKDF (reference sequence). The CDR3 has 13 amino acids. The CDR3 here is CATSSGTGLRAFF. The CDR3 DNA reads as TGTGCCACCAGCAGCGGGACAGGGCTGAGAGCTTTCTTT. Drawing the rest from reference TRBV15 and TRBJ1-1, the complete variable domain is DAMVIQNPRYQVTQFGKPVTLSCSQTLNHNVMYWYQQKSSQAPKLLFHYYDKDFNNEADTPDNFQSRRPNTSFCFLDIRSPGLGDTAMYLCATSSGTGLRAFFGQGTRLTVV.